This T cell receptor (beta chain) was captured in a study of long-term antiretroviral therapy in people with HIV. Study-wide findings and caveats: Upon ART, diversity increased but remained lower than transplant donor controls.

immunoSEQ v3.0 was run at survey level. The table came from immunoSEQ multiplex PCR; TCRdb's copy has only in-frame clones and leaves some out. This table holds about 14,000 clones, roughly 82% found once. The germline gives CDR1 SGHRS, CDR2 YFSETQ. V was trimmed by 0 bases and J by 5 bases, leaving 9 bases between them. This CDR3 has 14 residues. A word on this clone: Antigen unknown.

This TCR was sampled from a woman aged 40-49 years with HIV. Specimen: unsorted PBMCs, collected 1.8 years before starting antiretroviral therapy. The chain uses TRBV5-1 and TRBJ2-1; no firm D call. Here the CDR3 DNA reads TGCGCCAGCAGCTTGGAGAGCTTAAACAATGAGCAGTTCTTC. It codes for CASSLESLNNEQFF.